This T cell receptor (beta chain) emerged from a study of T cell responses to AZD1222 COVID-19 vaccine (dated by TCRdb to the early 2020s). As for the study more broadly: TCR sequencing covered over 230 trial participants: about 210 given two doses of AZD1222 and approximately 26 given two doses of MenACWY control vaccine. Trial participants were enrolled by age into subgroups of 18-55, 56-69 and 70-plus years, and around 150, 29 and 61 TCR-sequenced participants, respectively, were included in these subgroups. General findings and caveats noted by the study authors: The vaccine-associated CD4 TCRs covered the entire spike protein, and the dominant responses fell in regions 160-218 and 743-854. Conclusions about previously exposed vaccinees were limited because only six AZD1222 recipients were SARS-CoV-2 seropositive at baseline. Reportedly, almost half of the unique spike-specific TCRs recognized epitopes lying outside the regions that are mutated in the B.1.351 and B.1.1.7 variants. The 56-69-year group was small, and its depth increase did not reach significance, likely because of low power. Because no day 14 peak-response samples were available, the repertoires could be characterized only after the peak T cell response. A significant rise in spike-specific TCR breadth and depth was observed after two AZD1222 doses relative to day 0 and relative to MenACWY recipients. Participants were mostly white British, with more females than males. The authors suggested clonal diversity may have been underestimated.

The CDR3 regions of human TCRbeta chains were analyzed by immunosequencing. On the authors' methods: Repertoire TCRs were matched against a reference library of SARS-CoV-2-specific TCRs generated with the MIRA antigen-specificity platform. Breadth was defined as the fraction of unique TCRs that were SARS-CoV-2-associated, and depth was defined as the fraction of total T cells that were SARS-CoV-2-associated. Using the MIRA data, each spike-specific TCR was mapped to the spike region that the TCR reacts to and placed in a CD4 or CD8 class. Log10-transformed breadth and depth values were compared by one-way ANOVA with Sidak's multiple comparisons tests. TCRdb holds this immuneACCESS table with in-frame rearrangements only. Some clones are missing; in checked studies, unresolved V genes explain under half, and the rest has no known cause. The V and J calls and clone size are taken from that table; D and trimming were inferred from the DNA. Here the sample has 40,000 to 60,000 clones; approximately 90% occur a single time. Roughly 1.1% of the sample lies in the top ten.

What the time point label conveys for this sample: about 28 days (+/-7) after the second vaccine dose. Because spike-specific TCR depth and breadth did not differ between the two schedules, AZD1222 recipients who got a second dose at roughly 4 weeks were pooled with those who got a second dose at roughly 12 weeks. The vaccinee samples were drawn from two UK trials, COV001 and COV002, one of which was a single-blind randomized controlled phase 2/3 trial testing AZD1222 (ChAdOx1 nCoV-19) in healthy adults. Trial participant PBMC samples were collected at day 0 and day 28 after the second dose for TCRbeta chain sequencing. CDR3 length: 13 amino acids, cysteine to phenylalanine. CDR3 DNA is the only sequence kept; it has 39 bases, read in frame from the first base. CDR1 and CDR2 are drawn from the germline V gene: KGHSH, LQKENI. V lost 3 bases and J lost 6 bases, and the count of bases not matched to a germline gene is 4.

A note on this clone: What antigen it recognizes has not been identified. There are no base qualities to consult, and no much larger clone falls within one base.

The chain uses TRBV18 and TRBJ2-7; 8 bases in between match TRBD2. The origin of this receptor is an adult who received the AZD1222 COVID-19 vaccine. The sample in question was peripheral blood, obtained 28 days after the second AZD1222 dose. The CDR3 region has the sequence CASSPSTSGEQYF. The sequence in DNA is TGTGCCAGCTCACCCTCCACTAGCGGCGAGCAGTACTTC.